One and the same sample provided the 32 T cell receptor beta chains below, sequenced in a study of T cell responses to AZD1222 COVID-19 vaccine. Repertoires were generated with immunoSEQ multiplex PCR, while TCRdb's copy carries only in-frame clones and drops some. The table lists some 120,000 clones, approximately 89% of them singletons. Sequencing was performed on peripheral blood, taken on day 0 of AZD1222 vaccination. The origin of the receptors is an adult in good health.

The gene calls are TRBV19 and TRBJ1-1; no clear D gene. V lost 3 bases and J lost 1, with 6 bases in between. Per the germline V gene, CDR1 is LNHDA and CDR2 is SQIVND (reference sequence). The CDR3 has 13 residues. The CDR3 DNA follows: TGTGCCAGTAGTATTTACGCGAACACTGAAGCTTTCTTT. Amino acids: CASSIYANTEAFF.

The chain carries TRBV24-1 and TRBJ1-5, with 9 bases identical to TRBD1. V was clipped by 3 bases and J by 2 bases; unmatched bases: 4. This CDR3 spans 16 amino acids. CDR1 is KGHDR, CDR2 SFDVKD, per germline. CDR3 sequence: CATSDGGQGGNQPQHF. As DNA, the CDR3 is TGTGCCACCAGTGATGGGGGACAGGGAGGCAATCAGCCCCAGCATTTT.

The rearrangement joins TRBV5-1 to TRBJ2-1; D remains unclear. Germline V CDR1 and CDR2: SGHRS, YFSETQ. This CDR3 is 18 amino acids long. The germline V and J ends were trimmed by 5 bases and 0 bases, with 21 bases remaining between them. The CDR3 DNA is TGCGCCAGCAGTTCTTCTCGCCTGGGCCGGAGCTCCTACAATGAGCAGTTCTTC. Encoded protein: CASSSSRLGRSSYNEQFF.

The chain combines TRBV29-1 with TRBJ2-3; no firm D call. Per the germline V gene, CDR1 is SQVTM and CDR2 is ANQGSEA. The length of the CDR3 is 11 residues. V was clipped by 4 bases and J by 0 bases, with 2 bases between them. CDR3 bases: TGCAGCGTTGCAAGCACAGATACGCAGTATTTT. Translated, it gives CSVASTDTQYF.

CDR3 DNA sequence: TGTGCCAGCAGCCAAACCGGGACCCCCGGGGAGCTGTTTTTT. It yields the protein CASSQTGTPGELFF. The chain links TRBV3-1 (or the pseudogene TRBV3-2) to TRBJ2-2; D tentatively reads TRBD1 or TRBD2 (5 bases each). V was shortened by 2 bases and J by 6 bases, with 10 bases between the two germline ends. The germline CDR1 and CDR2 sequences are LGHDT and YNNKEL (reference sequence). There are 14 residues in the CDR3.

The chain carries TRBV2 and TRBJ2-7; D is possibly TRBD1 or TRBD2 (5 bases each). The V end lost 2 bases, the J end lost 11 bases, and 10 bases lay between the germline ends. The length of the CDR3 is 11 residues. Germline V CDR1 and CDR2: SNHLY, FYNNEI. In DNA form, the CDR3 reads TGTGCCAGCAGTGAAATTCGAGGGGAGTACTTC. Its protein is CASSEIRGEYF.

The chain has TRBV5-1 and TRBJ2-3; TRBD2 matches at 9 bases. The CDR3 is made up of 14 amino acids. The V and J ends lost 3 bases and 6 bases, in that order; junction bases with no gene match: 5. The germline V gene has CDR1 SGHRS and CDR2 YFSETQ. This chain's CDR3 is CASSSRTSEDTQYF. The CDR3 DNA follows: TGCGCCAGCAGCTCGCGGACTAGCGAGGATACGCAGTATTTT.

The chain recombines TRBV10-3 with TRBJ1-1; 7 positions match TRBD1. The CDR3 is 13 residues long. V dropped 10 bases and J dropped 1; count of bases not matched to a gene: 6. The germline gives CDR1 ENHRY, CDR2 SYGVKD. The CDR3: CATTGTENTEAFF. CDR3 nucleotides: TGTGCCACTACCGGGACAGAGAACACTGAAGCTTTCTTT.

This clone came up once. The chain employs TRBV5-1 and TRBJ2-3; the match to TRBD2 covers 11 bases. Germline V gene sequence: CDR1 SGHRS, CDR2 YFSETQ. Trimming cost V 4 bases and J 2 bases; bases outside gene matches: 6. The CDR3 is made up of 16 amino acids. The CDR3 is CASSLGTSGHTDTQYF. CDR3 bases: TGCGCCAGCAGCCTAGGGACTAGCGGACACACAGATACGCAGTATTTT. The full variable domain, its missing parts supplied by reference TRBV5-1 and TRBJ2-3, is KAGVTQTPRYLIKTRGQQVTLSCSPISGHRSVSWYQQTPGQGLQFLFEYFSETQRNKGNFPGRFSGRQFSNSRSEMNVSTLELGDSALYLCASSLGTSGHTDTQYFGPGTRLTVL.

The rearrangement uses TRBV12-3 or TRBV12-4 and TRBJ2-2; D not certain. The CDR3 is 11 residues long. Trimming shortened V by 3 bases and J by 7 bases, and 3 bases separated the two germline ends. The CDR3 region is CASSLFGELFF. CDR3 DNA sequence: TGTGCCAGCAGTTTGTTCGGGGAGCTGTTTTTT.

In the case of this clone: The sample has other DNA sequences that encode this CDR3 too. Written as DNA, the CDR3 is TGTGCCAGCAGCTTAAGCTCTGGAAACACCATATATTTT. It codes for CASSLSSGNTIYF. This sequence joins TRBV7-8 and TRBJ1-3; D gene uncertain. Trimming left V 2 bases short and J 0 bases short, with 2 bases between. The CDR3 sequence is 13 residues long. The V gene's germline CDR1 is SGHVS and CDR2 FQNEAQ.

This clone came up a few times. This sequence joins TRBV25-1 and TRBJ1-5; a weak D match, TRBD1 (6 bases). The length of the CDR3 is 13 residues. Germline V gene data show CDR1 as MGHDK and CDR2 as SYGVNS. Deletions cut 8 bases from V and 7 bases from J, with 15 bases between. CDR3 sequence: CASHTGPGQPQHF. As DNA, the CDR3 is TGTGCCAGCCACACAGGGCCGGGGCAGCCCCAGCATTTT.

This sequence joins TRBV28 and TRBJ2-7, with 12 bases that match TRBD2. This CDR3 comprises 15 residues. The J segment lost 6 bases and the V segment lost 6 bases, leaving 9 bases of the junction unmatched. The V gene's germline CDR1 is MDHEN and CDR2 SYDVKM. The CDR3 DNA reads as TGTGCCAGCAGCGGCGAACTAGCGGGGGGACCCGAGCAGTACTTC. It translates to CASSGELAGGPEQYF.

The genes are TRBV6-5 and TRBJ1-6, with 9 bases aligning to TRBD1. The V and J ends lost 7 bases and 7 bases, in that order; junction bases with no gene match: 8. CDR1 is MNHEY, CDR2 SVGAGI, per germline. CDR3 length: 15 residues. The CDR3 sequence: CASKLQGAENSPLHF. In nucleotides, the CDR3 is TGTGCCAGCAAGCTACAGGGGGCAGAAAATTCACCCCTCCACTTT.

The CDR3 spells CASSSRGAGANVLTF. CDR3 nucleotides: TGTGCCAGTAGTTCCCGGGGGGCTGGGGCCAACGTCCTGACTTTC. The V gene is TRBV19, the J gene TRBJ2-6, with 7 bases matching TRBD2. J lost 2 bases, V lost 5 bases, and 3 bases had no gene match. The germline CDR1 and CDR2 sequences are LNHDA and SQIVND (reference sequence). The CDR3 has 15 residues.

The chain uses TRBV14 and TRBJ2-4; D is perhaps TRBD1 or TRBD2 (7 bases each). The CDR3 spans 14 residues. V dropped 1 base and J dropped 11 bases, with 15 bases sitting between them. Germline-derived CDR1 and CDR2 are SGHDN and FVKESK. As DNA, the CDR3 is TGTGCCAGCAGCCAAGGAGGGGGCCTAGCGGTTCAGTACTTC. Its translation: CASSQGGGLAVQYF.

This chain joins TRBV10-1 and TRBJ2-3; TRBD2 aligns across 10 bases. In germline, CDR1 is WNHNN, CDR2 SYGVQD (reference sequence). There are 17 residues in the CDR3. V shed 0 bases and J 1 base; nucleotides not matched to a gene: 4. The CDR3 nucleotides read TGCGCCAGCAGTGAGTCTAGCGGGGGGATACGCACAGATACGCAGTATTTT. It translates to CASSESSGGIRTDTQYF.

CDR3 loop: CAISEPTLTGREQYF. CDR3 bases: TGTGCCATCAGTGAACCGACCTTGACAGGGCGCGAGCAGTACTTC. V is TRBV10-3 and J is TRBJ2-7; 7 bases are a match to TRBD1. The CDR3 runs 15 residues. The germline CDR1 and CDR2 sequences are ENHRY and SYGVKD. J was trimmed by 6 bases and V by 3 bases; bases with no gene match: 11.

About this clone: At one end the junction does not follow the germline gene, possibly because of a read error. The chain combines TRBV30 with TRBJ2-1; 15 bases match TRBD2. The CDR3 contains 17 residues. CDR1 is GTSNPN, CDR2 SVGIG, per germline (reference sequence). CDR3 sequence reads: CAWRTGLAGGPYSEQFF. The DNA for the CDR3 is TGTGCCTGGAGAACCGGACTAGCGGGGGGGCCGTACAGTGAGCAGTTCTTC.

The V call is TRBV27, the J call TRBJ1-6; 7 bases are shared with TRBD1. V lost 3 bases, J lost 5 bases, and 4 bases stayed unmatched. The CDR3 covers 15 residues. Germline assignment: CDR1 MNHEY and CDR2 SMNVEV (reference sequence). CDR3 bases: TGTGCCAGCAGTTTCGCGACAGGGAATAATTCACCCCTCCACTTT. Amino acid sequence: CASSFATGNNSPLHF.

The chain couples TRBV6-2 or TRBV6-3 to TRBJ1-1, with D maybe TRBD1 (5 bases). Per the germline V gene, CDR1 is MNHEY and CDR2 is SVGEGT. Trimming took 4 bases from V and 5 from J, leaving 20 bases between them. The CDR3 covers 16 residues. This CDR3 reads CASSWGRGPKKTEAFF. CDR3 DNA sequence: TGTGCCAGCAGTTGGGGGAGGGGACCAAAGAAGACTGAAGCTTTCTTT.

The chain carries TRBV5-1 and TRBJ2-5; a weak D match, TRBD2 (5 bases). V was cut by 4 bases and J by 4 bases, with 17 bases left in between. The germline CDR1 and CDR2 sequences are SGHRS and YFSETQ. This CDR3 is 15 amino acids long. In DNA form, the CDR3 reads TGCGCCAGCAGCGCGTCTGAGCGGTATAGAGAGACCCAGTACTTC. Amino acids: CASSASERYRETQYF.

V and J are TRBV19 and TRBJ1-1; tentative D call: TRBD1 (5 bases). The CDR3 sequence is 16 residues long. From germline, CDR1 is LNHDA and CDR2 SQIVND (reference sequence). V gave up 0 bases and J gave up 4 bases, with 15 bases separating them. The CDR3 coding sequence is TGTGCCAGTAGTATAGATCGAGGCAGGGTGGGCACTGAAGCTTTCTTT. This translates into CASSIDRGRVGTEAFF.

The gene calls are TRBV27 and TRBJ2-1, with TRBD1 as a possible D gene (6 bases). The CDR3 length is 12 residues. Deletions cut 7 bases from V and 4 bases from J, with 8 bases between. The germline CDR1 and CDR2 sequences are MNHEY and SMNVEV (reference sequence). As DNA, the CDR3 is TGTGCCAGCAACCAGGGGTACAATGAGCAGTTCTTC. Translated: CASNQGYNEQFF.

The V gene is TRBV6-2 or TRBV6-3, the J gene TRBJ1-4; D is ambiguous. Trimming cost V 4 bases and J 5 bases, with 11 bases left between them. Germline assignment: CDR1 MNHEY and CDR2 SVGEGT. CDR3 length: 14 residues. The CDR3 reads CASSSPGMNEKLFF. The CDR3 bases are TGTGCCAGCAGTTCCCCGGGGATGAATGAAAAACTGTTTTTT.

This clone was observed a handful of times. The DNA for the CDR3 is TGTGCCAGCAGCTTAGACGGAGGGAGGAATTCACCCCTCCACTTT. Its translation is CASSLDGGRNSPLHF. This chain uses TRBV11-2 with TRBJ1-6, with no clear D. In germline, CDR1 is SGHAT, CDR2 FQNNGV. V was pared by 0 bases and J by 7 bases, with 10 bases between. The CDR3 loop spans 15 amino acids. Full variable domain (outside the CDR3, taken from reference TRBV11-2 and TRBJ1-6): EAGVAQSPRYKIIEKRQSVAFWCNPISGHATLYWYQQILGQGPKLLIQFQNNGVVDDSQLPKDRFSAERLKGVDSTLKIQPAKLEDSAVYLCASSLDGGRNSPLHFGNGTRLTVT.

This chain links TRBV29-1 with TRBJ2-1; maybe TRBD1 (6 bases). Per the germline V gene, CDR1 is SQVTM and CDR2 is ANQGSEA. Trimming took 0 bases from V and 4 from J, leaving 10 bases between them. This CDR3 is 14 amino acids long. The CDR3 loop reads CSVEERQVYNEQFF. The CDR3 nucleotides read TGCAGCGTTGAAGAACGACAGGTTTACAATGAGCAGTTCTTC.

CDR3 DNA: TGTGCCAGCAGCTTGGCGCAGGGATCTGATTCCGAGCAGTACTTC. Translating it yields CASSLAQGSDSEQYF. The rearrangement uses TRBV5-8 and TRBJ2-7; tentative D call: TRBD1 (5 bases). Trimming took off 0 bases at V and 6 bases at J, with 16 bases between the two ends. Germline V CDR1 and CDR2: SGHTS, YDEGEE. This CDR3 is built from 15 residues.

The genes are TRBV27 and TRBJ1-5; possible D gene TRBD1, 5 bases. V lost 3 bases and J lost 6, with 12 bases in between. The CDR3 is 14 amino acids. Per the germline V gene, CDR1 is MNHEY and CDR2 is SMNVEV (reference sequence). CDR3 amino acids: CASSFIGGSQPQHF. The CDR3 nucleotides read TGTGCCAGCAGTTTCATCGGGGGTTCTCAGCCCCAGCATTTT.

The chain employs TRBV27 and TRBJ2-7; 12 bases agree with TRBD2. V lost 2 bases to trimming and J lost 0 bases; unmatched junction nucleotides: 5. The CDR3 covers 17 residues. The germline V gene encodes CDR1 MNHEY and CDR2 SMNVEV (reference sequence). The CDR3 is CASSLTSTSGSSYEQYF. The CDR3 DNA is TGTGCCAGCAGTTTAACGTCGACTAGCGGGAGCTCCTACGAGCAGTACTTC.

The V and J genes are TRBV5-1 and TRBJ1-4; D gene ambiguous. The V and J ends lost 0 bases and 0 bases respectively, with 9 bases between them. This CDR3 comprises 16 residues. CDR1 is SGHRS, CDR2 YFSETQ, per germline. CDR3 coding DNA: TGCGCCAGCAGCTTGGGACTCACCACAACTAATGAAAAACTGTTTTTT. This translates into CASSLGLTTTNEKLFF.

V and J are TRBV5-6 and TRBJ1-3, with D uncertain. Between the trimmed V and J ends, which lost 4 bases and 4 bases, there was a span of 21 bases. The CDR3 totals 17 residues. The germline V gene encodes CDR1 SGHDT and CDR2 YYEEEE. CDR3 sequence reads: CASSARTDLIRGNTIYF. CDR3 coding DNA: TGTGCCAGCAGCGCCCGCACCGACCTAATCCGGGGAAACACCATATATTTT. The full variable domain, rest sourced from reference TRBV5-6 and TRBJ1-3, is DAGVTQSPTHLIKTRGQQVTLRCSPKSGHDTVSWYQQALGQGPQFIFQYYEEEERQRGNFPDRFSGHQFPNYSSELNVNALLLGDSALYLCASSARTDLIRGNTIYFGEGSWLTVV.